This T cell receptor beta chain appears in the sequencing data of a study of CD8 T cells in Susac syndrome. The CDR3 extends over 15 amino acids. Between the trimmed V and J ends, which lost 1 base and 4 bases, there was a span of 16 bases. In germline, CDR1 is DFQATT, CDR2 SNEGSKA (reference sequence). With random hexamers, reverse transcription was performed on about 0.5 to 1 ug of RNA. TCRdb processed the immunoSEQ multiplex PCR reads anew with MiXCR; each CDR3 protein has one entry. The sample records some 100,000 distinct CDR3 sequences, about 90% being singletons. The rearrangement links TRBV20-1 to TRBJ2-5; TRBD1 might be the D (6 bases). Source material: CD8+ T cells from PBMCs. This sequence was found in a human donor in good health. CDR3 residues: CSARGFAGARETQYF. As DNA, the CDR3 is TGCAGTGCTAGAGGGTTCGCAGGGGCCCGAGAGACCCAGTACTTC.